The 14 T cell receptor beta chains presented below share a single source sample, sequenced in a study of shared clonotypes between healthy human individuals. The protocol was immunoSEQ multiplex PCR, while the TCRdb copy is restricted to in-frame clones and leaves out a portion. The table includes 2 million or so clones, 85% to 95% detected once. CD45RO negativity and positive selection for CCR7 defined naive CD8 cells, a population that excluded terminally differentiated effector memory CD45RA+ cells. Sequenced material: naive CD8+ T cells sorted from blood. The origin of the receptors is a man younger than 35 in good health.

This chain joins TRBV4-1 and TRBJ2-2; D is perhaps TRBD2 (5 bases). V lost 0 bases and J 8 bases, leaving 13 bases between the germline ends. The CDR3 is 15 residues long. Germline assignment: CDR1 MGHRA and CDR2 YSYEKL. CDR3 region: CASSQDPSLLGELFF. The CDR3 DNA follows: TGCGCCAGCAGCCAAGATCCTAGCTTATTGGGGGAGCTGTTTTTT.

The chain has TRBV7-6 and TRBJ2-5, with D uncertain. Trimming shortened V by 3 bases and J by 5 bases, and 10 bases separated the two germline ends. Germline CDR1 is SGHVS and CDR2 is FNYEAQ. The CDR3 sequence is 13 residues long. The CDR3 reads CASSFRPEETQYF. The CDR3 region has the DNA TGTGCCAGCAGCTTTAGGCCGGAGGAGACCCAGTACTTC.

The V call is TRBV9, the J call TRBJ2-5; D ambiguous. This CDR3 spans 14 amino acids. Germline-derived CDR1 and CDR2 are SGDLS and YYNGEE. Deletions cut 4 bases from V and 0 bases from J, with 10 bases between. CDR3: CASSPEQYQETQYF. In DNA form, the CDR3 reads TGTGCCAGCAGCCCTGAGCAATACCAAGAGACCCAGTACTTC.

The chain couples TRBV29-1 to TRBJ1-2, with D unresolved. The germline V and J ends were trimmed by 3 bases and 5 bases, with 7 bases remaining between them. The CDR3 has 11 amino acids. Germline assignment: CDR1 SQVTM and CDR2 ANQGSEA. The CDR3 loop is CSVERSYGYTF. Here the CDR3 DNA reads TGCAGCGTTGAGCGGAGTTATGGCTACACCTTC.

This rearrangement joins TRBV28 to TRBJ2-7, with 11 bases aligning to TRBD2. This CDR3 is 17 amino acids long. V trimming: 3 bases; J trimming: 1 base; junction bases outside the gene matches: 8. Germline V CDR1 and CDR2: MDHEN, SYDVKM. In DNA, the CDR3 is TGTGCCAGCAGTTTCAGGCTAGCGGGGGGTCCTTCCTACGAGCAGTACTTC. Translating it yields CASSFRLAGGPSYEQYF.

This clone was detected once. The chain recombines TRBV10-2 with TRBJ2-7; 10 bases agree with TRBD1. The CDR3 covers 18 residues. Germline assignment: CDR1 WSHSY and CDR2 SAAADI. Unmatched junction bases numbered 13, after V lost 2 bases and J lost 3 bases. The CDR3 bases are TGCGCCAGCAGTGAGCCCGATGGTGGGACAGGGGTATTCTACGAGCAGTACTTC. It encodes CASSEPDGGTGVFYEQYF.

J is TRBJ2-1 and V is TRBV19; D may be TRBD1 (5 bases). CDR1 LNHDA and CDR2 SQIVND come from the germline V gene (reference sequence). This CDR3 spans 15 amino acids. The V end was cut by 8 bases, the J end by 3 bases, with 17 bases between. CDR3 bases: TGTGCCAGTGCACAGGCTCCTTATCTCTACAATGAGCAGTTCTTC. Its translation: CASAQAPYLYNEQFF.

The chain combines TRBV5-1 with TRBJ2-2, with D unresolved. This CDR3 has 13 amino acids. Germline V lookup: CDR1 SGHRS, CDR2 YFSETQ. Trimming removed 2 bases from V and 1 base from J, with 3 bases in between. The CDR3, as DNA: TGCGCCAGCAGCTTACAGAACACCGGGGAGCTGTTTTTT. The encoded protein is CASSLQNTGELFF. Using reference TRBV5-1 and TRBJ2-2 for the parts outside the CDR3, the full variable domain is KAGVTQTPRYLIKTRGQQVTLSCSPISGHRSVSWYQQTPGQGLQFLFEYFSETQRNKGNFPGRFSGRQFSNSRSEMNVSTLELGDSALYLCASSLQNTGELFFGEGSRLTVL.

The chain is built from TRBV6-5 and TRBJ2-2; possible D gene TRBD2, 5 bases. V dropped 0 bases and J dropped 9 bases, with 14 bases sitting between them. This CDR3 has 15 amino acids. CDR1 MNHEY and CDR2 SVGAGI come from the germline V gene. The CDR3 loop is CASSYSSGLARELFF. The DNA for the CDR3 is TGTGCCAGCAGTTACTCGAGCGGACTTGCGCGGGAGCTGTTTTTT.

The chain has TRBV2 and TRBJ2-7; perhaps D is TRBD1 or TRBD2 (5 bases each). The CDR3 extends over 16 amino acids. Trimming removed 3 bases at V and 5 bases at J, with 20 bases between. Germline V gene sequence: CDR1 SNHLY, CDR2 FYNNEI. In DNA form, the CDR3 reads TGTGCCAGCAGTGATCCCCGGGGCCCCCAAGGCGACGAGCAGTACTTC. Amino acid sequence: CASSDPRGPQGDEQYF.

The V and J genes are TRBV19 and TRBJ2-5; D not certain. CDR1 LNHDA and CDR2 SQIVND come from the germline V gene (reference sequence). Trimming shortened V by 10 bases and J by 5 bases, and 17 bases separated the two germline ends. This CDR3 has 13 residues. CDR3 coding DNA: TGTGCCACCAAGGCTTGGGATTTGGAGACCCAGTACTTC. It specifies CATKAWDLETQYF. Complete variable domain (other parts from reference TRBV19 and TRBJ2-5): DGGITQSPKYLFRKEGQNVTLSCEQNLNHDAMYWYRQDPGQGLRLIYYSQIVNDFQKGDIAEGYSVSREKKESFPLTVTSAQKNPTAFYLCATKAWDLETQYFGPGTRLLVL.

The CDR3 here is CASGSWGTNEKLFF. The CDR3 DNA is TGTGCCAGCGGGTCTTGGGGTACTAATGAAAAACTGTTTTTT. The J gene is TRBJ1-4, the V gene TRBV2; unclear D gene. Germline V gene lookup returns CDR1 SNHLY and CDR2 FYNNEI. V lost 8 bases, J lost 2 bases, and 12 bases lay in between. This CDR3 spans 14 amino acids.

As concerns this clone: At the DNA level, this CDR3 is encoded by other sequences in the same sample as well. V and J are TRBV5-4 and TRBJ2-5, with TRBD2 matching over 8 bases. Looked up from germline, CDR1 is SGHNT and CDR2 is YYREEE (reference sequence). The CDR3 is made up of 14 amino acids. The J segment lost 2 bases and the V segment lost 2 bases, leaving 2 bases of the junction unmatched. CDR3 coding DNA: TGTGCCAGCAGCTTCACGGGGGGGCAAGAGACCCAGTACTTC. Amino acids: CASSFTGGQETQYF.

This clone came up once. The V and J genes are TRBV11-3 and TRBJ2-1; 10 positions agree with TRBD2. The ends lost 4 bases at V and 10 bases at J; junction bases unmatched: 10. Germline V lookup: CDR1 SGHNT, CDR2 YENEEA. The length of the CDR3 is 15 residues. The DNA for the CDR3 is TGTGCCAGCAGCTACACTAGCGGGATCTTGGCCGAGCAGTTCTTC. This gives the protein CASSYTSGILAEQFF.